The 12 T cell receptor beta chains given below trace back to one sample, sequenced in a study of OX40 agonist ivuxolimab in advanced cancers. Preparation of the library involved the immunoSEQ multiplex PCR assay. TCRdb stores this immuneACCESS table with in-frame sequences only. Part of the clones is absent; in the studies checked, under half of the shortfall reflects unresolved V genes, and no reason is known for the rest. Within this sample are tens of thousands of clones, with approximately 80% of them counted one time only. The ten top clones hold less than 2% of the sample. The sample was CD4+ or CD8+ T cells sorted from blood, taken in a trial of the OX40 agonist ivuxolimab. The receptor source for this set is an adult with an advanced solid tumor such as melanoma, head and neck, liver or kidney cancer.

The chain uses TRBV30 and TRBJ2-3, with D unresolved. V lost 3 bases and J 3 bases, leaving 13 bases between the germline ends. Germline loops: CDR1 GTSNPN, CDR2 SVGIG (reference sequence). The CDR3 length is 14 residues. The CDR3 coding sequence is TGTGCCTGGAGAACCAAGGCCGGGACAGATACGCAGTATTTT. Translating it yields CAWRTKAGTDTQYF.

The V and J genes are TRBV27 and TRBJ1-2; D not certain. V lost 3 bases, J lost 5 bases, and 10 bases lay in between. CDR3 length: 13 residues. Germline V CDR1 and CDR2: MNHEY, SMNVEV (reference sequence). The CDR3 nucleotides are TGTGCCAGCAGTTTGGTTGATGGGTATGGCTACACCTTC. Its translation: CASSLVDGYGYTF.

The V call is TRBV4-1, the J call TRBJ1-1; D unresolved. Germline lookup yields CDR1 MGHRA and CDR2 YSYEKL. V lost 0 bases and J 4 bases, leaving 15 bases between the germline ends. This CDR3 has 16 amino acids. This chain's CDR3 is CASSQDLSLGTTEAFF. The CDR3 DNA reads TGCGCCAGCAGCCAAGATTTGAGCCTGGGAACCACTGAAGCTTTCTTT.

This clone has a single count. The chain couples TRBV18 to TRBJ2-3, with 7 bases identical to TRBD1. The CDR3 runs 17 residues. Trimming cost V 3 bases and J 2 bases; bases outside gene matches: 11. Germline CDR1 and CDR2: KGHSH and LQKENI. The CDR3 is CASSPRVGTASTDTQYF. For the CDR3, the DNA is TGTGCCAGCTCACCCCGGGTAGGGACAGCCTCCACAGATACGCAGTATTTT.

The genes are TRBV7-6 and TRBJ1-2, with 7 bases identical to TRBD1. Germline trimming cut 1 base from V and 8 bases from J; bases unmatched to any gene: 7. From germline, CDR1 is SGHVS and CDR2 FNYEAQ. The CDR3 has 14 residues. DNA of the CDR3: TGTGCCAGCAGCTTAGGCACAGGGGCCGGGGGCTACACCTTC. Translating gives CASSLGTGAGGYTF. The variable domain in full, completed from reference TRBV7-6 and TRBJ1-2, reads GAGVSQSPRYKVTKRGQDVALRCDPISGHVSLYWYRQALGQGPEFLTYFNYEAQQDKSGLPNDRFSAERPEGSISTLTIQRTEQRDSAMYRCASSLGTGAGGYTFGSGTRLTVV.

The CDR3: CASSATLREGYTF. CDR3 coding DNA: TGTGCCAGCAGTGCTACACTCAGGGAAGGCTACACCTTC. This rearrangement joins TRBV6-6 to TRBJ1-2; D is possibly TRBD1 (5 bases). CDR1 is MNHNY and CDR2 is SVGAGI in the germline V gene (reference sequence). V was pared by 5 bases and J by 8 bases, with 15 bases between. The CDR3 extends over 13 amino acids.

For the CDR3, the DNA is TGCGCCAGCTGGTCCACTTTTTTCAATCAGCCCCAGCATTTT. It encodes CASWSTFFNQPQHF. V gene TRBV10-2 combines with J gene TRBJ1-5, with D uncertain. Germline values: CDR1 WSHSY, CDR2 SAAADI. The V end lost 8 bases, the J end lost 3 bases, and 14 bases lay between the germline ends. The CDR3 has 14 residues.

This sequence joins TRBV9 and TRBJ2-2; D unclear. Trimming took 0 bases from V and 6 from J, leaving 6 bases between them. The V gene's germline CDR1 is SGDLS and CDR2 YYNGEE. CDR3 length: 13 amino acids. The CDR3 loop reads CASSVALPGELFF. The CDR3 nucleotides are TGTGCCAGCAGCGTAGCTTTGCCCGGGGAGCTGTTTTTT.

This sequence joins TRBV29-1 and TRBJ2-3; TRBD1 matches 10 bases. CDR3 length equals 13 residues. V was pared by 7 bases and J by 5 bases, with 6 bases of the junction left unmatched. Germline assignment: CDR1 SQVTM and CDR2 ANQGSEA. CDR3 nucleotide sequence: TGCAGCGCCGGGACAGGGGTTATAGATACGCAGTATTTT. Protein: CSAGTGVIDTQYF.

The chain is built from TRBV27 and TRBJ2-7, with D unresolved. V was shortened by 8 bases and J by 6 bases, with 20 bases between the two germline ends. Germline V gives CDR1 MNHEY, CDR2 SMNVEV (reference sequence). The CDR3 length is 14 residues. CDR3 in amino acids: CASGKRSIGTEQYF. The CDR3 region has the DNA TGTGCCAGCGGGAAAAGGTCCATTGGCACCGAGCAGTACTTC.

This clone was detected only a few times. V gene TRBV2 combines with J gene TRBJ1-5; the match to TRBD1 covers 8 bases. Germline-derived CDR1 and CDR2 are SNHLY and FYNNEI. With V trimmed by 7 bases and J by 1 base, 3 bases remained unmatched. The CDR3 length is 14 residues. CDR3 DNA sequence: TGTGCCAGCACCCGGGACAGGAGCAATCAGCCCCAGCATTTT. Protein product: CASTRDRSNQPQHF. Together with reference TRBV2 and TRBJ1-5, the CDR3 gives the full variable domain: EPEVTQTPSHQVTQMGQEVILRCVPISNHLYFYWYRQILGQKVEFLVSFYNNEISEKSEIFDDQFSVERPDGSNFTLKIRSTKLEDSAMYFCASTRDRSNQPQHFGDGTRLSIL.

The rearrangement joins TRBV30 to TRBJ1-5, with 8 bases aligning to TRBD1. This CDR3 spans 18 amino acids. The V segment lost 1 base and the J segment 1 base; nucleotides outside the gene matches: 12. Germline values: CDR1 GTSNPN, CDR2 SVGIG (reference sequence). CDR3 nucleotide sequence: TGTGCCTGGAGTGATGGAGCAGGGGGCGCGAGGAGCAATCAGCCCCAGCATTTT. Encoded protein: CAWSDGAGGARSNQPQHF. Looking up the rest from reference TRBV30 and TRBJ1-5 gives the full variable domain: SQTIHQWPATLVQPVGSPLSLECTVEGTSNPNLYWYRQAAGRGLQLLFYSVGIGQISSEVPQNLSASRPQDRQFILSSKKLLLSDSGFYLCAWSDGAGGARSNQPQHFGDGTRLSIL.